This entry is about one TCR beta chain. What it recognizes is unknown. With the 5' RACE reads reprocessed, TCRdb shows one record per CDR3 protein and no DNA. Its table lists 300,000 to 500,000 distinct CDR3 sequences. The sample is drawn from a study of T cells expressing NK-cell markers. Study results and limitations: There were a few donors in whom these clonotypes also led the CD3+CD56-NKG2C+ fraction.

The CDR3 loop spans 14 amino acids. CDR1 is SEHNR, CDR2 FQNEAQ, per germline (reference sequence). The chain uses TRBV7-9 and TRBJ1-4; lacking DNA, the TRBD1 call made by TCRdb goes unchecked. The sequenced sample was blood T cells: a sorted CD56 or NKG2C T cell subset, CD4+ or CD8+ T cells, or bulk PBMC T cells (not recorded which). The sequence was collected from a woman between 50 and 59 years old in good health. The chain's CDR3 is CASSQGQLDEKLFF.